The table lists the clone carrying this TCR beta chain with many counts. What it binds is unknown. Per germline, CDR1 DFQATT and CDR2 SNEGSKA (reference sequence). The length of the CDR3 is 15 residues. V lost 4 bases and J lost 3; bases outside the gene matches: 11. This specimen belongs to a study of regulatory T cells in long-lasting Graves disease. Time point noted: newly diagnosed GD, antithyroid drugs for less than 3 months. With RNA extracted from PBMCs as input, the TCR library was made. CDR3-region Arm-PCR and iRepertoire HTBI primers produced the TCR beta libraries. TCRdb re-called the multiplex PCR reads with MiXCR, one entry per CDR3 protein. Altogether almost 450,000 distinct CDR3 sequences are present, about 15% being singletons, with the ten largest covering around 10%. Study results and caveats: Accuracy was perhaps lowered by the small sample size.

The data also belong to a second study, concerning T cells in Graves' hyperthyroidism and ophthalmopathy. That source adds: Uncontrolled infection, other autoimmune disease, pregnancy or lactation disqualified patients from enrolment. Clonotypes that were expanded in thyroid above 0.001 mostly appeared in blood too.

Sequenced material: peripheral blood mononuclear cells (PBMCs), taken at new diagnosis, from a patient treated with antithyroid drugs. This receptor was obtained from a woman aged 30 to 39 with Graves disease. The chain couples TRBV20-1 to TRBJ2-7; TRBD2 aligns across 8 bases. This CDR3 reads CSATETSARVYEQYF. The DNA of the CDR3 is TGCAGTGCTACCGAGACTAGCGCGAGAGTCTACGAGCAGTACTTC.